Listed here are 26 T cell receptor beta chains from one sample, sequenced in a study of blood T cell repertoires in COVID-19. Profiled with immunoSEQ multiplex PCR; TCRdb holds only in-frame clones, not every one. Of about 110,000 clones listed, 70% to 80% are singletons. Sequencing was carried out using peripheral blood. Receptor source: a man aged 80 or over with COVID-19, enrolled during active disease.

This clone was recorded at least ten times. The chain links TRBV7-9 to TRBJ2-2; maybe TRBD2 (6 bases). Germline V gene data show CDR1 as SEHNR and CDR2 as FQNEAQ (reference sequence). The CDR3 loop spans 13 amino acids. Trimming left V 7 bases short and J 7 bases short, with 13 bases between. The CDR3 is CASNPSENGELFF. In DNA, the CDR3 is TGTGCCAGCAACCCTAGCGAAAACGGGGAGCTGTTTTTT. The variable domain in full, completed from reference TRBV7-9 and TRBJ2-2, reads DTGVSQNPRHKITKRGQNVTFRCDPISEHNRLYWYRQTLGQGPEFLTYFQNEAQLEKSRLLSDRFSAERPKGSFSTLEIQRTEQGDSAMYLCASNPSENGELFFGEGSRLTVL.

V usage is TRBV28 and J usage is TRBJ2-1, with D perhaps matching TRBD1 (5 bases). This CDR3 has 14 residues. CDR1 and CDR2 (germline): MDHEN, SYDVKM. Trimming left V 7 bases short and J 2 bases short, with 12 bases between. CDR3 sequence: CASIGQGTYNEQFF. The CDR3, as DNA: TGTGCCAGCATAGGGCAGGGTACCTACAATGAGCAGTTCTTC.

This clone showed up just a few times. The rearrangement joins TRBV10-3 to TRBJ2-3; maybe TRBD2 (5 bases). Trimming left V 0 bases short and J 3 bases short, with 16 bases between. Germline V gives CDR1 ENHRY, CDR2 SYGVKD. This CDR3 has 17 amino acids. The DNA for the CDR3 is TGTGCCATCAGTGAGTCGTCCGGACTCCTACCTACAGATACGCAGTATTTT. It yields the protein CAISESSGLLPTDTQYF.

This clone was seen a handful of times. This chain joins TRBV7-9 and TRBJ2-7; TRBD2 matches at 10 bases. This CDR3 contains 19 residues. Germline V gene lookup returns CDR1 SEHNR and CDR2 FQNEAQ (reference sequence). The J segment lost 5 bases and the V segment lost 1 base, leaving 17 bases of the junction unmatched. The CDR3 sequence is CASSLGYWLSSGRADEQYF. The CDR3 DNA reads TGTGCCAGCAGCTTAGGATATTGGTTGTCGAGCGGGAGGGCCGACGAGCAGTACTTC.

In DNA, the CDR3 is TGTGCCAGCAGTTTTGGGCCAGGGAACACTGAAGCTTTCTTT. As protein: CASSFGPGNTEAFF. V usage is TRBV28 and J usage is TRBJ1-1; the D is unclear. The V gene's germline CDR1 is MDHEN and CDR2 SYDVKM. This CDR3 contains 14 residues. Trimming took 3 bases from V and 1 from J, leaving 9 bases between them.

The V call is TRBV28, the J call TRBJ2-2; possible D gene TRBD1, 7 bases. The V end was cut by 2 bases, the J end by 8 bases, with 15 bases between. There are 15 residues in the CDR3. Germline-derived CDR1 and CDR2 are MDHEN and SYDVKM. The CDR3 reads CASSLHAGGGGELFF. Written as DNA, the CDR3 is TGTGCCAGCAGTTTACATGCAGGGGGAGGAGGGGAGCTGTTTTTT.

A remark on this clone: The same CDR3 arises from other DNA sequences in this sample as well. The gene calls are TRBV9 and TRBJ2-7; 8 bases are a match to TRBD1. Germline loops: CDR1 SGDLS, CDR2 YYNGEE. Trimming took 0 bases from V and 2 from J; bases not matched to a gene: 1. The CDR3 is 14 amino acids. Here the CDR3 reads CASSVEQGAYEQYF. The CDR3 nucleotides read TGTGCCAGCAGCGTAGAACAGGGGGCCTACGAGCAGTACTTC.

This sequence joins TRBV21-1 and TRBJ2-7; TRBD2 was called by the table and not checked on the DNA. TRBV21-1 is a pseudogene. The CDR3 has 15 residues. Here the CDR3 reads CASRQSGSQNYEQYF. The CDR3 DNA reads as TGTGCCAGCAGACAAAGCGGGAGCCAGAACTACGAGCAGTACTTC.

The chain has TRBV5-4 and TRBJ2-6; TRBD1 is a possible D gene (5 bases). This CDR3 is 15 amino acids long. Trimming pared 0 bases from V and 2 bases from J, leaving 6 bases between. Germline CDR1 is SGHNT and CDR2 is YYREEE (reference sequence). The CDR3 nucleotides are TGTGCCAGCAGCTTGGGGGGCACTGGGGCCAACGTCCTGACTTTC. Its translation is CASSLGGTGANVLTF.

The sample holds a few counts of this clone. This chain joins TRBV6-2 or TRBV6-3 and TRBJ2-1; 14 nucleotides agree with TRBD2. The germline V gene encodes CDR1 MNHEY and CDR2 SVGEGT. Trimming removed 5 bases from V and 6 bases from J; junction bases left unmatched: 6. The CDR3 extends over 16 amino acids. CDR3 sequence reads: CASSGTSGRLSNEQFF. CDR3 DNA sequence: TGTGCCAGCAGTGGGACTAGCGGGAGATTAAGCAATGAGCAGTTCTTC.

To note about this clone: The same CDR3 can be traced to other DNA sequences in this sample. The V gene is TRBV10-2, the J gene TRBJ1-6, with D perhaps matching TRBD1 (5 bases). The CDR3 loop spans 13 amino acids. Trimming removed 0 bases from V and 9 bases from J, with 6 bases in between. Looked up from germline, CDR1 is WSHSY and CDR2 is SAAADI. The CDR3 DNA follows: TGCGCCAGCAGTGAGTCGGGGGGTTCACCCCTCCACTTT. It yields the protein CASSESGGSPLHF.

V gene TRBV29-1 combines with J gene TRBJ2-1, with 8 nucleotides matching TRBD2. Germline-derived CDR1 and CDR2 are SQVTM and ANQGSEA. This CDR3 has 13 amino acids. The V segment lost 4 bases and the J segment 8 bases; nucleotides outside the gene matches: 7. The CDR3, as DNA: TGCAGCGTTGCCAGCGGGAGAGTGGATGAGCAGTTCTTC. Translating gives CSVASGRVDEQFF.

The genes are TRBV27 and TRBJ2-5; 14 nucleotides line up with TRBD2. The length of the CDR3 is 15 residues. Trimming took 5 bases from V and 5 from J; bases not matched to a gene: 4. Germline CDR1 and CDR2: MNHEY and SMNVEV (reference sequence). CDR3 region: CASSRLAGGRETQYF. CDR3 DNA: TGTGCCAGCAGTAGACTAGCGGGAGGGCGGGAGACCCAGTACTTC.

The CDR3 sequence is CASSLGLAGDEQYF. DNA for the CDR3: TGCGCCAGCAGCTTGGGACTAGCGGGAGACGAGCAGTACTTC. The rearrangement joins TRBV5-1 to TRBJ2-7; 12 bases match TRBD2. After removal of 0 bases from V and 5 bases from J, the junction contained 0 bases not matched to a gene. The CDR3 length is 14 residues. Germline values: CDR1 SGHRS, CDR2 YFSETQ.

The chain recombines TRBV4-2 with TRBJ2-1, with 8 bases matching TRBD2. V shed 0 bases and J 3 bases; nucleotides not matched to a gene: 10. CDR1 is LGHNA, CDR2 YNFKEQ, per germline. CDR3 size: 18 residues. CDR3 nucleotide sequence: TGTGCCAGCAGCCAAGATCTGAGAGTAGCGGGAAACTACAATGAGCAGTTCTTC. Amino acids: CASSQDLRVAGNYNEQFF.

The chain is built from TRBV19 and TRBJ2-7, with TRBD1 matching 9 bases. With 6 bases clipped from V and 3 bases from J, the junction kept 6 bases outside the gene matches. The CDR3 extends over 14 amino acids. Germline CDR1 reads LNHDA; CDR2 reads SQIVND (reference sequence). CDR3 nucleotide sequence: TGTGCCAGTAGCCCGGGACAGGGATACTACGAGCAGTACTTC. Amino acids: CASSPGQGYYEQYF.

On this clone itself: A junction boundary mismatches the germline segment, possibly from a read error. The V call is TRBV6-6, the J call TRBJ1-1; D gene unclear. This CDR3 comprises 11 residues. Per the germline V gene, CDR1 is MNHNY and CDR2 is SVGAGI (reference sequence). CDR3 sequence: CASSSLSRPVF. In DNA form, the CDR3 reads TGTGCCAGCAGTTCCCTTAGCCGGCCGGTCTTT.

This clone was counted at least ten times. The V call is TRBV7-2, the J call TRBJ1-2; tentative D call: TRBD1 (5 bases). In germline, CDR1 is SGHTA, CDR2 FQGNSA. CDR3 length equals 14 residues. V was clipped by 5 bases and J by 8 bases, with 18 bases between them. The CDR3 protein is CASSRDSSRGGYTF. As DNA, the CDR3 is TGTGCCAGCAGCCGGGACTCCTCACGAGGGGGCTACACCTTC.

The V gene is TRBV6-5, the J gene TRBJ1-4; 10 nucleotides match TRBD1. Germline values: CDR1 MNHEY, CDR2 SVGAGI. The length of the CDR3 is 16 residues. V shed 2 bases, J shed 7 bases, and the junction held 7 bases outside the gene matches. This CDR3 reads CASSYTGTGVGEKLFF. DNA for the CDR3: TGTGCCAGCAGTTACACTGGGACAGGGGTCGGTGAAAAACTGTTTTTT.

The V gene is TRBV27, the J gene TRBJ2-3, with 7 bases matching TRBD1. After removal of 4 bases from V and 3 bases from J, the junction contained 4 bases not matched to a gene. CDR1 is MNHEY, CDR2 SMNVEV, per germline (reference sequence). The CDR3 length is 14 residues. CDR3 sequence: CASSYRQGTDTQYF. CDR3 in DNA: TGTGCCAGCAGTTACCGACAGGGTACAGATACGCAGTATTTT.

This clone has just one count. The V and J genes are TRBV25-1 and TRBJ1-1; D is perhaps TRBD1 (6 bases). The germline CDR1 and CDR2 sequences are MGHDK and SYGVNS. The CDR3 length is 13 residues. V gave up 8 bases and J gave up 4 bases, with 14 bases separating them. DNA of the CDR3: TGTGCCAGCGGCCTAGTGGGGGCCACTGAAGCTTTCTTT. Translating gives CASGLVGATEAFF.

In its sample, this clone was seen a few times. This chain uses TRBV28 with TRBJ1-1, with 9 bases identical to TRBD1. Germline trimming cut 7 bases from V and 4 bases from J; bases unmatched to any gene: 16. Germline CDR1 reads MDHEN; CDR2 reads SYDVKM. The CDR3 has 17 residues. CDR3 in amino acids: CASKLGGTGRVGTEAFF. CDR3 bases: TGTGCCAGCAAACTAGGGGGGACAGGGAGGGTAGGCACTGAAGCTTTCTTT.

The V and J genes are TRBV10-3 and TRBJ2-3, with TRBD2 identical over 10 bases. Germline V gene sequence: CDR1 ENHRY, CDR2 SYGVKD. J lost 3 bases, V lost 0 bases, and 3 bases had no gene match. The CDR3 extends over 16 amino acids. The CDR3 loop reads CAISESPAGGTDTQYF. As DNA, the CDR3 is TGTGCCATCAGTGAGTCCCCAGCGGGAGGGACAGATACGCAGTATTTT.

The chain has TRBV28 and TRBJ1-2; no firm D call. This CDR3 spans 13 amino acids. Germline V gene data show CDR1 as MDHEN and CDR2 as SYDVKM. With 8 bases removed from V and 6 bases from J, the gap between germline ends came to 16 bases. The CDR3 is CASRTREDDGYTF. DNA of the CDR3: TGTGCCAGCCGGACCCGGGAGGACGATGGCTACACCTTC.

The chain couples TRBV30 to TRBJ2-7; the match to TRBD1 covers 8 bases. The germline V gene encodes CDR1 GTSNPN and CDR2 SVGIG (reference sequence). The CDR3 has 13 amino acids. V shed 0 bases and J 7 bases; nucleotides not matched to a gene: 5. The CDR3 spells CAWSVQGAREQYF. CDR3 sequence (DNA): TGTGCCTGGAGTGTCCAGGGGGCGCGAGAGCAGTACTTC.

CDR3 sequence (DNA): TGTGCCAGCGGGGCTAGCACAGATACGCAGTATTTT. It specifies CASGASTDTQYF. The chain has TRBV6-5 and TRBJ2-3; D possibly corresponds to TRBD1 (5 bases). Trimming pared 8 bases from V and 0 bases from J, leaving 6 bases between. The CDR3 extends over 12 amino acids. Germline CDR1 is MNHEY and CDR2 is SVGAGI.